What follows are 26 T cell receptor beta chains derived from one specimen sequenced in a study of cytomegalovirus exposure and HLA in healthy donors. Primers: 60 Vbeta forward and 13 Jbeta reverse. Some clones are missing from TCRdb's copy, which holds only in-frame ones; the method was immunoSEQ multiplex PCR. The data show roughly 100,000 clones, roughly three quarters seen once. Input material: PBMCs. The receptors come from a young man in good health and CMV-seronegative.

The chain employs TRBV27 and TRBJ1-5, with D possibly being TRBD1 (5 bases). Germline V gene lookup returns CDR1 MNHEY and CDR2 SMNVEV (reference sequence). The CDR3 is made up of 14 amino acids. Trimming removed 0 bases from V and 12 bases from J, with 15 bases in between. The CDR3 DNA reads TGTGCCAGCAGTTTATCAGGGCAGGGAAGTTTCCAGCATTTT. Translating gives CASSLSGQGSFQHF.

The chain combines TRBV5-1 with TRBJ1-2, with D maybe TRBD1 (5 bases). Trimming took 0 bases from V and 4 from J, leaving 13 bases between them. Per the germline V gene, CDR1 is SGHRS and CDR2 is YFSETQ. The length of the CDR3 is 15 residues. The CDR3 DNA sequence: TGCGCCAGCAGCTTGGCCGGGGGGGAAACCTATGGCTACACCTTC. Translating gives CASSLAGGETYGYTF.

This rearrangement joins TRBV7-2 to TRBJ1-2; D gene uncertain. Germline V CDR1 and CDR2: SGHTA, FQGNSA. Trimming took 8 bases from V and 4 from J, leaving 17 bases between them. The CDR3 has 14 residues. In DNA, the CDR3 is TGTGCCAGCTCCATAGGAGACGTATCCTATGGCTACACCTTC. Amino acids: CASSIGDVSYGYTF.

This chain joins TRBV30 and TRBJ2-2, with D tentatively TRBD1 (6 bases). Trimming left V 3 bases short and J 2 bases short, with 10 bases between. Germline V gene sequence: CDR1 GTSNPN, CDR2 SVGIG (reference sequence). The CDR3 consists of 14 residues. CDR3 sequence (DNA): TGTGCCTGGAGGAACAGGGTAAACACCGGGGAGCTGTTTTTT. Translating gives CAWRNRVNTGELFF. The full variable domain, its missing parts supplied by reference TRBV30 and TRBJ2-2, is SQTIHQWPATLVQPVGSPLSLECTVEGTSNPNLYWYRQAAGRGLQLLFYSVGIGQISSEVPQNLSASRPQDRQFILSSKKLLLSDSGFYLCAWRNRVNTGELFFGEGSRLTVL.

J is TRBJ2-7 and V is TRBV4-2, with 7 bases matching TRBD1. The CDR3 runs to 14 residues. V gave up 4 bases and J gave up 3 bases; unmatched junction bases: 6. Germline V gene sequence: CDR1 LGHNA, CDR2 YNFKEQ. CDR3 DNA: TGTGCCAGCAGCCGCGGACAGGCCAGCTACGAGCAGTACTTC. Protein sequence: CASSRGQASYEQYF.

The chain uses TRBV14 and TRBJ2-1, with TRBD1 as a possible D gene (5 bases). The CDR3 consists of 15 residues. The germline V gene encodes CDR1 SGHDN and CDR2 FVKESK. V lost 2 bases, J lost 4 bases, and 12 bases lay in between. CDR3 bases: TGTGCCAGCAGCCAAAGCAAGGGGCTGTACAATGAGCAGTTCTTC. The encoded protein is CASSQSKGLYNEQFF. The full variable domain, its missing parts supplied by reference TRBV14 and TRBJ2-1, is EAGVTQFPSHSVIEKGQTVTLRCDPISGHDNLYWYRRVMGKEIKFLLHFVKESKQDESGMPNNRFLAERTGGTYSTLKVQPAELEDSGVYFCASSQSKGLYNEQFFGPGTRLTVL.

V and J are TRBV7-2 and TRBJ1-1; 11 nucleotides agree with TRBD1. Germline V gene sequence: CDR1 SGHTA, CDR2 FQGNSA. The J segment lost 5 bases and the V segment lost 4 bases, leaving 6 bases of the junction unmatched. CDR3 size: 15 residues. CDR3 DNA sequence: TGTGCCAGCAGCTCGAGGACAGGGGGCTATACTGAAGCTTTCTTT. This gives the protein CASSSRTGGYTEAFF.

The gene calls are TRBV6-1 and TRBJ1-2; 7 nucleotides line up with TRBD1. In germline, CDR1 is MNHNS, CDR2 SASEGT. Germline trimming cut 6 bases from V and 0 bases from J; bases unmatched to any gene: 7. The CDR3 has 15 residues. CDR3 sequence (DNA): TGTGCCAGCAGGGAGGGGGACAGTACTAACTATGGCTACACCTTC. Translating gives CASREGDSTNYGYTF.

The rearrangement joins TRBV7-8 to TRBJ1-2; D not certain. V gave up 1 base and J gave up 3 bases, with 9 bases separating them. The CDR3 is 14 residues long. The germline V gene encodes CDR1 SGHVS and CDR2 FQNEAQ. The CDR3 region has the DNA TGTGCCAGCAGCTTAGGCCCAGAATACTATGGCTACACCTTC. Translation: CASSLGPEYYGYTF.

Concerning this clone: The conserved phenylalanine or tryptophan is not found at the CDR3 terminus, so this likely reflects a read error. The V and J genes are TRBV9 and TRBJ2-7; the match to TRBD1 covers 9 bases. V lost 0 bases and J lost 3; bases outside the gene matches: 4. The CDR3 covers 15 residues. Germline values: CDR1 SGDLS, CDR2 YYNGEE. The CDR3 loop is CASSVGSGQGYEQYL. For the CDR3, the DNA is TGTGCCAGCAGCGTAGGGTCGGGACAGGGCTACGAGCAGTACCTC.

The chain recombines TRBV6-1 with TRBJ1-4, with D unclear. Germline CDR1 and CDR2: MNHNS and SASEGT. This CDR3 is 15 amino acids long. Trimming took off 5 bases at V and 6 bases at J, with 16 bases between the two ends. CDR3 loop: CASSSGTRGDEKLFF. The CDR3, as DNA: TGTGCCAGCAGTTCAGGCACTCGGGGTGATGAAAAACTGTTTTTT.

The gene calls are TRBV5-1 and TRBJ2-3, with D perhaps matching TRBD2 (6 bases). In germline, CDR1 is SGHRS, CDR2 YFSETQ. CDR3 length: 14 amino acids. The V gene lost 4 bases and the J gene lost 1 base, with 10 bases spanning the gap. CDR3 amino acids: CASSTGSRTDTQYF. The CDR3 region has the DNA TGCGCCAGCAGCACCGGGAGTCGCACAGATACGCAGTATTTT.

The rearrangement uses TRBV27 and TRBJ1-1, with D unclear. The V end was cut by 2 bases, the J end by 4 bases, with 11 bases between. The CDR3 is made up of 14 amino acids. Germline V gives CDR1 MNHEY, CDR2 SMNVEV (reference sequence). The CDR3 sequence is CASSLGRSSTEAFF. For the CDR3, the DNA is TGTGCCAGCAGTTTAGGCAGGTCGAGCACTGAAGCTTTCTTT.

This clone was recorded a few times. This chain links TRBV6-5 with TRBJ1-1; D ambiguous. Germline CDR1 is MNHEY and CDR2 is SVGAGI. The CDR3 length is 14 residues. V lost 6 bases, J lost 0 bases, and 11 bases lay in between. CDR3 in DNA: TGTGCCAGCAGGTCGACGGGGATGAACACTGAAGCTTTCTTT. This encodes CASRSTGMNTEAFF.

V usage is TRBV5-1 and J usage is TRBJ2-3; D possibly corresponds to TRBD2 (5 bases). Per germline, CDR1 SGHRS and CDR2 YFSETQ. This CDR3 has 14 amino acids. V lost 4 bases and J lost 4, with 13 bases in between. Written as DNA, the CDR3 is TGCGCCAGCAGCCCTCACGGGAACGCAGATACGCAGTATTTT. As protein: CASSPHGNADTQYF.

This chain joins TRBV29-1 and TRBJ2-4; TRBD1 aligns across 12 bases. The J segment lost 2 bases and the V segment lost 3 bases, leaving 5 bases of the junction unmatched. Germline values: CDR1 SQVTM, CDR2 ANQGSEA. The CDR3 consists of 16 residues. As DNA, the CDR3 is TGCAGCGTTGATGCAGGGACAGGGGGCTCCAAAAACATTCAGTACTTC. Encoded protein: CSVDAGTGGSKNIQYF.

The V call is TRBV28, the J call TRBJ2-3; 7 bases map to TRBD1. With V trimmed by 6 bases and J by 5 bases, 11 bases remained unmatched. The CDR3 is made up of 15 amino acids. Germline-derived CDR1 and CDR2 are MDHEN and SYDVKM. In DNA form, the CDR3 reads TGTGCCAGCAGAAAAAGACAGGGATTTAGAGATACGCAGTATTTT. Amino acids: CASRKRQGFRDTQYF.

The J gene is TRBJ2-6, the V gene TRBV19; possibly TRBD2 for D (6 bases). The V end was cut by 1 base, the J end by 4 bases, with 14 bases between. The CDR3 runs 17 residues. Per germline, CDR1 LNHDA and CDR2 SQIVND (reference sequence). The CDR3 spells CASSIVGGKSGANVLTF. The CDR3 nucleotides read TGTGCCAGTAGTATAGTTGGAGGGAAATCCGGGGCCAACGTCCTGACTTTC.

The J gene is TRBJ2-3, the V gene TRBV11-2; TRBD2 agrees at 7 bases. The CDR3 covers 17 residues. Losses at the gene ends were 0 bases for V and 0 bases for J; bases not matched to a gene: 6. Per the germline V gene, CDR1 is SGHAT and CDR2 is FQNNGV. CDR3 nucleotide sequence: TGTGCCAGCAGCTTAGATCGTGGGGGGGTCAGCACAGATACGCAGTATTTT. Translated, it gives CASSLDRGGVSTDTQYF.

This chain joins TRBV6-6 and TRBJ1-2; D is ambiguous. V lost 10 bases to trimming and J lost 3 bases, with 21 bases between them. Germline V gene sequence: CDR1 MNHNY, CDR2 SVGAGI (reference sequence). The CDR3 is 15 residues long. CDR3 DNA sequence: TGTGCCACCCCGGCCTCAGGCGCCCTTGACTATGGCTACACCTTC. Translating it yields CATPASGALDYGYTF.

The J gene is TRBJ1-1, the V gene TRBV6-6, with D perhaps matching TRBD1 (5 bases). From germline, CDR1 is MNHNY and CDR2 SVGAGI (reference sequence). Deletions cut 3 bases from V and 5 bases from J, with 13 bases between. The CDR3 extends over 14 amino acids. The CDR3 DNA sequence: TGTGCCAGCAGTTATCCTCAGGGTAATACTGAAGCTTTCTTT. Translating it yields CASSYPQGNTEAFF.

This chain joins TRBV14 and TRBJ2-1, with 9 bases that match TRBD2. Looked up from germline, CDR1 is SGHDN and CDR2 is FVKESK. The CDR3 is made up of 15 amino acids. With V trimmed by 1 base and J by 10 bases, 8 bases remained unmatched. The CDR3 here is CASSQASLAGSEQFF. For the CDR3, the DNA is TGTGCCAGCAGCCAAGCTTCCCTAGCGGGAAGCGAGCAGTTCTTC. Combining the CDR3 with reference TRBV14 and TRBJ2-1 gives the whole variable domain EAGVTQFPSHSVIEKGQTVTLRCDPISGHDNLYWYRRVMGKEIKFLLHFVKESKQDESGMPNNRFLAERTGGTYSTLKVQPAELEDSGVYFCASSQASLAGSEQFFGPGTRLTVL.

The V gene is TRBV7-9, the J gene TRBJ2-7; perhaps TRBD1 as D (6 bases). V gave up 5 bases and J gave up 1 base, with 12 bases separating them. CDR3 size: 14 residues. Germline V gene data show CDR1 as SEHNR and CDR2 as FQNEAQ (reference sequence). The CDR3 sequence: CASSPRDTSYEQYF. The DNA of the CDR3 is TGTGCCAGCAGCCCCCGGGACACGTCCTACGAGCAGTACTTC.

The chain combines TRBV29-1 with TRBJ1-3, with D hard to call. V was cut by 4 bases and J by 0 bases, with 13 bases left in between. The CDR3 has 15 amino acids. Germline V gives CDR1 SQVTM, CDR2 ANQGSEA. The CDR3 coding sequence is TGCAGCGTTGGGTACCTCTCGCGCTCTGGAAACACCATATATTTT. Its protein product is CSVGYLSRSGNTIYF.

The V and J genes are TRBV2 and TRBJ2-5, with 7 bases aligning to TRBD1. The germline gives CDR1 SNHLY, CDR2 FYNNEI. The V and J ends lost 1 base and 4 bases, in that order; junction bases with no gene match: 3. The CDR3 sequence is 14 residues long. DNA for the CDR3: TGTGCCAGCAGTGAAGAGGGGGCGGGAGAGACCCAGTACTTC. Its protein is CASSEEGAGETQYF.

This chain's CDR3 is CASSENGTPRAKNIQYF. CDR3 bases: TGTGCCAGCAGTGAAAATGGGACTCCCCGAGCCAAAAACATTCAGTACTTC. The V call is TRBV6-1, the J call TRBJ2-4; possible D gene TRBD2, 6 bases. Per the germline V gene, CDR1 is MNHNS and CDR2 is SASEGT. Trimming took 2 bases from V and 0 from J, leaving 14 bases between them. The CDR3 is made up of 17 amino acids.